This T cell receptor beta chain is from a study of T-cell memory formation after mild COVID-19. Study overall: TCR clusters were mostly confined to one donor each. Points from the study as a whole: Whereas later expanders leaned CD4+, clones contracting day 15 to 85 showed a balanced CD4/CD8 makeup. There were some responding clones in pre-infection memory, which suggested that cross-reactive memory had joined.

Constant-segment primers and 5'RACE yielded cDNA libraries for TCR alpha and TCR beta, each carrying sample barcodes and UMIs. TCRdb reprocessed the 5' RACE reads via MiXCR and lists one record per CDR3 protein. The sample includes about 360,000 distinct CDR3 sequences, over 13% seen only once; the top ten take 22%. As regards this clonotype: Its specificity is unknown.

From germline, CDR1 is SEHNR and CDR2 FQNEAQ (reference sequence). Trimming removed 5 bases at V and 6 bases at J, with 17 bases between. This CDR3 has 15 amino acids. The chain carries TRBV7-9 and TRBJ2-1; D is tentatively TRBD1 or TRBD2 (7 bases each). This receptor was identified in a man between 18 and 35 years old who had mild COVID-19 (a few samples of this study predate the infection). Cell type and time point are not known. The source material was PBMCs or a T cell subset sorted from them (not recorded which). CDR3 bases: TGTGCCAGCAGCCTTTTCGGCAGGGGGGGCAATGAGCAGTTCTTC. Protein sequence: CASSLFGRGGNEQFF.